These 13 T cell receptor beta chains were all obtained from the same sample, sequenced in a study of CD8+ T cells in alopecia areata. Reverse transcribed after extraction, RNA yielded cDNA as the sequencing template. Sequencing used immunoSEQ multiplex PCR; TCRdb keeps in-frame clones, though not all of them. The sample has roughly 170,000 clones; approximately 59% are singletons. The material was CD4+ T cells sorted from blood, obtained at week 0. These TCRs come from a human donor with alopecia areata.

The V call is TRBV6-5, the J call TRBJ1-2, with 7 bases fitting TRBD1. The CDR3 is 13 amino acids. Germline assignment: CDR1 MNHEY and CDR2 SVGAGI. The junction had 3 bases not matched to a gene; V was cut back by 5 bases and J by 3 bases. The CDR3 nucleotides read TGTGCCAGCAGTATACAGGGGTACTATGGCTACACCTTC. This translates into CASSIQGYYGYTF.

CDR3 region: CASSSVRGIGETQYF. In nucleotides, the CDR3 is TGTGCCAGCAGTTCCGTCAGGGGGATAGGAGAGACCCAGTACTTC. J is TRBJ2-5 and V is TRBV27; TRBD1 matches at 7 bases. V lost 4 bases, J lost 4 bases, and 9 bases stayed unmatched. In germline, CDR1 is MNHEY, CDR2 SMNVEV (reference sequence). CDR3 size: 15 residues.

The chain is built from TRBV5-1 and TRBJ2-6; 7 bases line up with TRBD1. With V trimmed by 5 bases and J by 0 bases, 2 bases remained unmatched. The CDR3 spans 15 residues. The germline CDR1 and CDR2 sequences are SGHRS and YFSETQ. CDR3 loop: CASSSGGSGANVLTF. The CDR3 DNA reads TGCGCCAGCAGTTCAGGGGGCTCTGGGGCCAACGTCCTGACTTTC.

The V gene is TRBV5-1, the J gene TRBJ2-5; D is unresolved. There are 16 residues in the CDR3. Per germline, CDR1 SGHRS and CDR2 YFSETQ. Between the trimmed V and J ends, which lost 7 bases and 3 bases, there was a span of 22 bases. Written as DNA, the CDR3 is TGCGCCAGCGCGACCGACGGCAGGACCACTAAAGAGACCCAGTACTTC. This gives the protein CASATDGRTTKETQYF.

The CDR3 DNA reads TGTGCCAGCAGTGAATGGGACAGGGTAGATTCACCCCTCCACTTT. Protein: CASSEWDRVDSPLHF. The chain employs TRBV6-1 and TRBJ1-6, with TRBD1 matching over 9 bases. Trimming took 2 bases from V and 8 from J; bases not matched to a gene: 4. Looked up from germline, CDR1 is MNHNS and CDR2 is SASEGT. There are 15 residues in the CDR3.

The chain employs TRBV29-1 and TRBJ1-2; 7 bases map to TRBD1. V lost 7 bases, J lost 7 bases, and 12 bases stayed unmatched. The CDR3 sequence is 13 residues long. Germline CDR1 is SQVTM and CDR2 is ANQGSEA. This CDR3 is CSAATGSMGGYTF. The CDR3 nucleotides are TGCAGCGCAGCGACAGGGAGTATGGGTGGCTACACCTTC.

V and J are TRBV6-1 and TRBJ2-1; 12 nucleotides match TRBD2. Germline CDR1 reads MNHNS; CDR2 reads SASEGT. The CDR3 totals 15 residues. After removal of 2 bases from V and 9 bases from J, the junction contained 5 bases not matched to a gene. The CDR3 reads CASSELAGGQGEQFF. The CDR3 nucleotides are TGTGCCAGCAGTGAACTAGCGGGGGGGCAGGGTGAGCAGTTCTTC.

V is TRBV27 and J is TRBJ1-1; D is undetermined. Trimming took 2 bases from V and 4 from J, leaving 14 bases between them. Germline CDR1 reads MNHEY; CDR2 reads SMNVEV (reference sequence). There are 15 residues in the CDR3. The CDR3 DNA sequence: TGTGCCAGCAGTTTAAGGGATGGACGTCTCACTGAAGCTTTCTTT. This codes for CASSLRDGRLTEAFF.

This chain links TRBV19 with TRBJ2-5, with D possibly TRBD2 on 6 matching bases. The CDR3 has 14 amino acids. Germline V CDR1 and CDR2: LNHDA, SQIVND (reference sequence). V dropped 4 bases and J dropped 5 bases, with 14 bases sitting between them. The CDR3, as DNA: TGTGCCAGTAGTACCCTCGGGGGTGGGGAGACCCAGTACTTC. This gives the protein CASSTLGGGETQYF.

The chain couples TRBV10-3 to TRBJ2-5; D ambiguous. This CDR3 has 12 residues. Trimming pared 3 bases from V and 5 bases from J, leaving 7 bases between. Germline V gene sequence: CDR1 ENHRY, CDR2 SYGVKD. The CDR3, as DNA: TGTGCCATCAGTGAAGGAGCGGAGACCCAGTACTTC. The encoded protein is CAISEGAETQYF.

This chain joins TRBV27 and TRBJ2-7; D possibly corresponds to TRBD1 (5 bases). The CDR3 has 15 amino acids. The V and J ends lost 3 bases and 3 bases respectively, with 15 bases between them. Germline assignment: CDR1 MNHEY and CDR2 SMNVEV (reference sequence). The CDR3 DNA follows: TGTGCCAGCAGTTTGGGGCAGCCCAGGGTCTACGAGCAGTACTTC. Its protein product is CASSLGQPRVYEQYF.

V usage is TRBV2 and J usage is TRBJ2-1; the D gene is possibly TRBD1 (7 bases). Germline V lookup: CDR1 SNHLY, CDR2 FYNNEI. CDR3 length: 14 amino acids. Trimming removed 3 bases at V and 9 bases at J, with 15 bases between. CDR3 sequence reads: CASSDVAGGGEQFF. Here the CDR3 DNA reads TGTGCCAGCAGTGATGTGGCAGGGGGAGGTGAGCAGTTCTTC.

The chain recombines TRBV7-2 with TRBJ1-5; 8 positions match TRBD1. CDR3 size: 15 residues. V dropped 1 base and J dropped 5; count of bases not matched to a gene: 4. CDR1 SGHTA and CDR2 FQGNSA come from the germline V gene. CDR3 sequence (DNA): TGTGCCAGCAGCTTAGTGCAGGGGGCACATCAGCCCCAGCATTTT. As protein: CASSLVQGAHQPQHF.